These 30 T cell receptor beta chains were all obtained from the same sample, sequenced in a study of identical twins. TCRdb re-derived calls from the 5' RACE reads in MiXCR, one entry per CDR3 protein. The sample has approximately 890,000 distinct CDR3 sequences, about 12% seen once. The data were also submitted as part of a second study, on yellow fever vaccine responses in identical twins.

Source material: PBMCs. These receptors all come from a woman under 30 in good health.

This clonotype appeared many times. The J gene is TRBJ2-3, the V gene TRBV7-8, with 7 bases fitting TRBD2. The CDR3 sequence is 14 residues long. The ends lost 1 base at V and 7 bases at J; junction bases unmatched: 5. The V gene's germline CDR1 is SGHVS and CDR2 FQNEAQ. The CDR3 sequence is CASSLGGGRNTQYF. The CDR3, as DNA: TGTGCCAGCAGCTTAGGGGGGGGTAGGAATACGCAGTATTTT. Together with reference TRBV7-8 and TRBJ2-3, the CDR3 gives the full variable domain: GAGVSQSPRYKVAKRGQDVALRCDPISGHVSLFWYQQALGQGPEFLTYFQNEAQLDKSGLPSDRFFAERPEGSVSTLKIQRTQQEDSAVYLCASSLGGGRNTQYFGPGTRLTVL.

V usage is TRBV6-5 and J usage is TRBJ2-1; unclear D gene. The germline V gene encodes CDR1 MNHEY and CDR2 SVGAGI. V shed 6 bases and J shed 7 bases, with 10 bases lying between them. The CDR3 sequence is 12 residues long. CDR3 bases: TGTGCCAGCAGCTCGATCGCAAATGAGCAGTTCTTC. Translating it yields CASSSIANEQFF.

DNA for the CDR3: TGCAGTGCTAGAGATCAGCAGGGGGTTGTTGAAAAACTGTTTTTT. It is translated as CSARDQQGVVEKLFF. This chain links TRBV20-1 with TRBJ1-4, with 7 bases identical to TRBD1. In germline, CDR1 is DFQATT, CDR2 SNEGSKA (reference sequence). The CDR3 consists of 15 residues. V lost 0 bases and J lost 7; bases outside the gene matches: 8.

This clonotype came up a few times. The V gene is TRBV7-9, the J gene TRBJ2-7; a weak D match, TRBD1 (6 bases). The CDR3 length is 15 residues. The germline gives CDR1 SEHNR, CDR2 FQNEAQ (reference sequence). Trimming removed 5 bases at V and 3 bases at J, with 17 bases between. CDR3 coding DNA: TGTGCCAGCAGCGCGAGAGGGGACACCCACTACGAGCAGTACGTC. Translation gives CASSARGDTHYEQYV.

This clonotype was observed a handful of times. The CDR3 nucleotides are TGTGCCAGCAGCTTAGGTTCGGGGAGAGTTTCGAACACCGGGGAGCTGTTTTTT. Protein product: CASSLGSGRVSNTGELFF. The chain is built from TRBV11-1 and TRBJ2-2, with D perhaps matching TRBD2 (5 bases). With 1 base removed from V and 0 bases from J, the gap between germline ends came to 15 bases. CDR1 and CDR2 from the germline V gene are SGHAT and FQDESV (reference sequence). This CDR3 contains 18 residues.

The CDR3 reads CASSQFQSTVAYEQYV. CDR3 bases: TGTGCCAGCAGTCAATTTCAATCCACAGTAGCCTACGAGCAGTACGTC. The gene calls are TRBV28 and TRBJ2-7; D gene uncertain. Trimming removed 5 bases from V and 2 bases from J, with 19 bases in between. Germline-derived CDR1 and CDR2 are MDHEN and SYDVKM. This CDR3 contains 16 residues.

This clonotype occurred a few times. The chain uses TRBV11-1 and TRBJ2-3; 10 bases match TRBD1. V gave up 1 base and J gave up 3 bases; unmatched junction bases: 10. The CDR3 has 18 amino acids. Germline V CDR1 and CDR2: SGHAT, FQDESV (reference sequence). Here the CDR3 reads CASSLVTGGEMSTDTQYF. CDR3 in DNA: TGTGCCAGCAGCTTAGTGACAGGGGGCGAGATGTCGACAGATACGCAGTATTTT.

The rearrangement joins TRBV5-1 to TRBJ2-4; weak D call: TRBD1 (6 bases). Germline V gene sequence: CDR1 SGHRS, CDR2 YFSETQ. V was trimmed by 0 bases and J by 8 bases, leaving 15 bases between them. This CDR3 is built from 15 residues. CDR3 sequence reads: CASSLEGQNRDIQYF. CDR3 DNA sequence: TGCGCCAGCAGCTTGGAGGGGCAGAACAGGGACATTCAGTACTTC.

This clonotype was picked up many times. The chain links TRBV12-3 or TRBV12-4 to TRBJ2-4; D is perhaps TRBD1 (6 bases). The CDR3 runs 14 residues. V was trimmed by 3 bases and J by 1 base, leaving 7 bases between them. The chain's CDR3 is CASSFQGAKNIQYF. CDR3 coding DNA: TGTGCCAGCAGTTTTCAGGGGGCCAAAAACATTCAGTACTTC.

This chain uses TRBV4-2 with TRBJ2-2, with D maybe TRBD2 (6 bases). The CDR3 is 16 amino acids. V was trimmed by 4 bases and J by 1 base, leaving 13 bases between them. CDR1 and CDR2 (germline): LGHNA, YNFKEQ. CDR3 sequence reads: CASSLMGGKNTGELFF. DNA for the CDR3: TGTGCCAGCAGCCTAATGGGCGGGAAGAACACCGGGGAGCTGTTTTTT.

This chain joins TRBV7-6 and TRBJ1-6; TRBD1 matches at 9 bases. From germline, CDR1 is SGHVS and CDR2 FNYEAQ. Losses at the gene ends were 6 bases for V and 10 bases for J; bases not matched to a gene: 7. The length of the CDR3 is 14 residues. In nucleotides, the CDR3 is TGTGCCAGCAGTTATACAGGGGGCGTCTCACCCCTCCACTTT. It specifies CASSYTGGVSPLHF.

CDR3 sequence (DNA): TGTGCCAGCAGCCCCCCGGGGGATGAAAAACTGTTTTTT. This translates into CASSPPGDEKLFF. The chain has TRBV11-3 and TRBJ1-4, with D maybe TRBD1 (5 bases). Trimming removed 5 bases from V and 6 bases from J, with 10 bases in between. This CDR3 is built from 13 residues. Germline V gene lookup returns CDR1 SGHNT and CDR2 YENEEA. Drawing the rest from reference TRBV11-3 and TRBJ1-4, the complete variable domain is EAGVVQSPRYKIIEKKQPVAFWCNPISGHNTLYWYLQNLGQGPELLIRYENEEAVDDSQLPKDRFSAERLKGVDSTLKIQPAELGDSAVYLCASSPPGDEKLFFGSGTQLSVL.

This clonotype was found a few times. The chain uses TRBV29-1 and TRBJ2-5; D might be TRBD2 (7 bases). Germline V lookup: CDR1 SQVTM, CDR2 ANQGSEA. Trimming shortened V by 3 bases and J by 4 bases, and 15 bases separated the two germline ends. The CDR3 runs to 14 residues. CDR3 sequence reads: CSVEMPGGAETQYF. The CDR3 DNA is TGCAGCGTTGAGATGCCGGGGGGCGCAGAGACCCAGTACTTC.

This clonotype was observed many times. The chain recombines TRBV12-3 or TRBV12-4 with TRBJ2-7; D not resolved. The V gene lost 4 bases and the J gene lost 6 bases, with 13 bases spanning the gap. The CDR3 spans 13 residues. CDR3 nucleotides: TGTGCCAGCAGTTCGAACCTGGAACGCGAGCAGTACGTC. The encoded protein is CASSSNLEREQYV.

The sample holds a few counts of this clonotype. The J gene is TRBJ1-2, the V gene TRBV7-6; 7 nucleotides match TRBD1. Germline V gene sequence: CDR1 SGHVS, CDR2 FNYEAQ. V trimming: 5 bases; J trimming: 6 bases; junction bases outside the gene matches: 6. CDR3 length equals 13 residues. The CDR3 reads CASSGTAKNGYTF. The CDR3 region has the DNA TGTGCCAGCAGCGGGACAGCAAAGAATGGCTACACCTTC.

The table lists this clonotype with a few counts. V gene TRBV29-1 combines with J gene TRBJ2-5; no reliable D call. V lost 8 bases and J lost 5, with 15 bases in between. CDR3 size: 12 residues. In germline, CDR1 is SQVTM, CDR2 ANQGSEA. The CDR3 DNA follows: TGCAGCTGCCTGGGCGCGACTGAGACCCAGTACTTC. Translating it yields CSCLGATETQYF.

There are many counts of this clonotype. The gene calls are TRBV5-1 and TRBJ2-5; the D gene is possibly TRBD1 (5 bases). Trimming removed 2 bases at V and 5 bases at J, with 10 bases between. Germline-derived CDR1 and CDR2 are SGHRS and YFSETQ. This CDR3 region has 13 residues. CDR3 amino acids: CASSLGHGETQYF. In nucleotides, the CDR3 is TGCGCCAGCAGCTTAGGACATGGGGAGACCCAGTACTTC.

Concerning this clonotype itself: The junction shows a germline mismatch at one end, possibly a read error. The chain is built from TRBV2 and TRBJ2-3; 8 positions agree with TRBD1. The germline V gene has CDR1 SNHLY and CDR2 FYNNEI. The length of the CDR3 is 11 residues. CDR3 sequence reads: CASSRTGHAAF. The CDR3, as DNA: TGTGCCAGCAGCCGGACAGGGCACGCCGCCTTT. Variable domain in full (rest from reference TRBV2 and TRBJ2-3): EPEVTQTPSHQVTQMGQEVILRCVPISNHLYFYWYRQILGQKVEFLVSFYNNEISEKSEIFDDQFSVERPDGSNFTLKIRSTKLEDSAMYFCASSRTGHAAFGPGTRLTVL.

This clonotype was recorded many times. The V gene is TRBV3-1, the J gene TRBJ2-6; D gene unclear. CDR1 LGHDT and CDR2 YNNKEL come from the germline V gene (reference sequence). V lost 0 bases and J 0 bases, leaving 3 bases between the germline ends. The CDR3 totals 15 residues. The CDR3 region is CASSQDTSGANVLTF. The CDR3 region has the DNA TGTGCCAGCAGCCAAGACACCTCTGGGGCCAACGTCCTGACTTTC.

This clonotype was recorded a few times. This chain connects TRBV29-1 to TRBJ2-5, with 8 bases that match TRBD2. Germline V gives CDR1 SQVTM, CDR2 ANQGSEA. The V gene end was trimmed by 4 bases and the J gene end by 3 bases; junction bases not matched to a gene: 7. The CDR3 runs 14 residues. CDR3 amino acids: CSVGAGVSKETQYF. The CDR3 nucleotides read TGCAGCGTTGGAGCGGGGGTTTCCAAAGAGACCCAGTACTTC.

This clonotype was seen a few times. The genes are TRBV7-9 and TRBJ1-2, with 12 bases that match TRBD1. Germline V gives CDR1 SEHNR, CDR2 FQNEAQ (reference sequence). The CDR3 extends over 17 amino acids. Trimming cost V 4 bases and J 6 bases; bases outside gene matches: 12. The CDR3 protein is CASSSGEGTGGGDGYTF. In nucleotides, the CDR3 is TGTGCCAGCAGCTCCGGCGAGGGGACAGGGGGCGGGGATGGCTACACCTTC.

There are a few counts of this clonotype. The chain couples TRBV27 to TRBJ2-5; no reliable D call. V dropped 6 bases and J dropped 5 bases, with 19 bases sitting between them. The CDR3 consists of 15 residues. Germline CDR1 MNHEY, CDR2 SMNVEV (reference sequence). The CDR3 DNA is TGTGCCAGCAGCCGAAAGCCATCCCACGGGGAGACCCAGTACTTC. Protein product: CASSRKPSHGETQYF.

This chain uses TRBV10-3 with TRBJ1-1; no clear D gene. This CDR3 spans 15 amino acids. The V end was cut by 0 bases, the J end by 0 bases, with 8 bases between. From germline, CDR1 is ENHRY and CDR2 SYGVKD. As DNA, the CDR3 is TGTGCCATCAGTGAGTCGCAGCGAGTGAACACTGAAGCTTTCTTT. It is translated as CAISESQRVNTEAFF.

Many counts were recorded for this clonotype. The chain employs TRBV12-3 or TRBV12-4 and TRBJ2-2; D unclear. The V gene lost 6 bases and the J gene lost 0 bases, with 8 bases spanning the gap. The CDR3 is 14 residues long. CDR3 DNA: TGTGCCAGCAGCGACGTACCGAACACCGGGGAGCTGTTTTTT. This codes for CASSDVPNTGELFF.

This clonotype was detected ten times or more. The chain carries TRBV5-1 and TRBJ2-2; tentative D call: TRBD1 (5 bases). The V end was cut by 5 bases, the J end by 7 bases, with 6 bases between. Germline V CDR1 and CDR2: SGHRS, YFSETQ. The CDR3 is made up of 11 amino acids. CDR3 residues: CASRGDGELFF. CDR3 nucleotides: TGCGCCAGCAGAGGGGACGGGGAGCTGTTTTTT.

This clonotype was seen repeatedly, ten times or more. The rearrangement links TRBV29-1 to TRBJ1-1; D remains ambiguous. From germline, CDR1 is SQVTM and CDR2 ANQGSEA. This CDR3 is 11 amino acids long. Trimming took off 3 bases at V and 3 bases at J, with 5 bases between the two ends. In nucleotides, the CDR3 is TGCAGCGTTGATGGGTACACTGAAGCTTTCTTT. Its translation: CSVDGYTEAFF.

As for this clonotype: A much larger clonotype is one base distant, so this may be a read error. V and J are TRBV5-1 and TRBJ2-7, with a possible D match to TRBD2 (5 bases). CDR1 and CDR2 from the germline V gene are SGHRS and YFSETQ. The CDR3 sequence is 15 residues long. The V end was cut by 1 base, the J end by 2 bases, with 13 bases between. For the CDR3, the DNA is TGCGCCAGCAGCTTGAGTATAGCGCGGCCCTACGAGCAGTACTTC. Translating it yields CASSLSIARPYEQYF. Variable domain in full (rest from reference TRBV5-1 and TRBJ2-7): KAGVTQTPRYLIKTRGQQVTLSCSPISGHRSVSWYQQTPGQGLQFLFEYFSETQRNKGNFPGRFSGRQFSNSRSEMNVSTLELGDSALYLCASSLSIARPYEQYFGPGTRLTVT.

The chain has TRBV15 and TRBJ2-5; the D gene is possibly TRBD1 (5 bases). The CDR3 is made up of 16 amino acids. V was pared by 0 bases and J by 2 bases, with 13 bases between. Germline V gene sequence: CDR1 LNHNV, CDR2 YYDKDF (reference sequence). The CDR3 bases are TGTGCCACCAGCAGAGATAAAAGCCAGGGACAAGAGACCCAGTACTTC. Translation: CATSRDKSQGQETQYF.

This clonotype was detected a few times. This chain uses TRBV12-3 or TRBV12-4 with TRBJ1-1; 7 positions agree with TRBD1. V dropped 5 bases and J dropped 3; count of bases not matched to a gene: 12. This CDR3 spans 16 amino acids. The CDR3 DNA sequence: TGTGCCAGCAGTCTCAGACAGGGTATTCAGGACACTGAAGCTTTCTTT. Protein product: CASSLRQGIQDTEAFF.

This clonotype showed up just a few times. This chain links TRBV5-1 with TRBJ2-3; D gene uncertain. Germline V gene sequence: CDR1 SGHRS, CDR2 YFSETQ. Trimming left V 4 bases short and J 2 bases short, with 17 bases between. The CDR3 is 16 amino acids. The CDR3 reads CASSPALGSVTDTQYF. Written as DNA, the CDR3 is TGCGCCAGCAGCCCCGCGCTAGGGTCTGTCACAGATACGCAGTATTTT.